This T cell receptor (beta chain) was observed in a study of shared clonotypes between healthy human individuals (dated by TCRdb to 2018 to 2020). Regarding the complete study: The cohort comprised a couple of women and three men aged 18 to 49 years. Per donor, leukapheresis produced somewhere between about 0.94 and 9 billion PBMCs. For each donor, CD4 naive and CD4 memory were each run on three plates, CD8 naive on two plates, and CD8 memory on one plate. To increase sequencing depth and limit assay-specific biases, different laboratories used diverse techniques to prepare libraries and sequence TCR repertoires. To estimate repertoire size and how much clonotypes are shared between individuals, the study performed deep sequencing of blood TCR repertoires from about five healthy adults. The full study reports these points: Because the study included a small number of donors, the genetic and exposure-history diversity represented was limited. Across a few donors, approximately 5% of naive CD4, approximately 4% of naive CD8, under 2.5% of memory CD4, and approximately 0.4% of memory CD8 clonotypes were shared. Larger estimated clonotype richness was generally found for naive subsets than for memory subsets. Pairwise subsampling indicated that sequencing depth was expected to affect the degree of clonotype sharing among donors. Compared with non-shared clonotypes, clonotypes shared by all four sorted-subset donors had higher generation probabilities. Incomplete sequencing was indicated by rarefaction of sorted-subset datasets, despite the large sequencing depth. Sampling was restricted to blood, and TCR repertoires in tissues likely differ from the TCR repertoires found in blood.

The donors were healthy, HIV-negative adults with no recently reported acute infections or vaccinations. Every donor was a Caucasian adult living in Nashville, Tennessee, USA. CD8 memory samples consisted of magnetically selected CD45RO+ cells combined with CCR7-negative CD45RA+ effector memory (TemRA) cells. Blood was obtained by leukapheresis, after which PBMCs were separated by Ficoll-Histopaque density gradient centrifugation and cryopreserved in liquid nitrogen vapor phase. Analytical flow cytometry was used to check the purity and quantity of each magnetically sorted T cell population. Genomic DNA was isolated from each sorted fraction and quantified by UV absorbance on a Nanodrop 2000c. The CDR3 measures 14 amino acids from cysteine to phenylalanine. The DNA shown is the 42-base CDR3, in frame from base 1. CDR1 and CDR2, looked up from the germline V gene (reference sequence), are SEHNR and FQNEAQ. Ends trimmed: V by 2 bases, J by 6 bases; bases unmatched to a gene: 6.

Using the deep immunoSEQ assay, multiplex PCR amplified TCR CDR3 regions from genomic DNA. For each cell subset, the extracted genomic DNA was distributed evenly across all wells of several immunoSEQ 96-well plates, and each plate served as one replicate. For sorted subsets, each replicate PCR was loaded with roughly 200 ng genomic DNA, equivalent to 25,000 to 30,000 T cell genomes. Purified libraries were measured with a Qubit 3.0 fluorometer, size-checked on a Bioanalyzer 2100, and measured again with the KAPA Library Quantification kit. Every immunoSEQ 96-well plate was sequenced on a separate single-read 150-cycle Illumina NextSeq 550 flow cell. On the study's bioinformatics: The immunoSEQ output contained only junctional sequences without quality scores, so filtering could not match that applied to full-length reads. Sequences were annotated with PyIR, a Python wrapper for IgBLAST v1.9, and V/J genes and CDR3 were assigned using IMGT germline references. Reads were filtered out if the reads had weak V/J assignments (E-value above 1e-6), no CDR3, stop codons, out-of-frame junctions, or ambiguous translated residues. V3J clonotypes were defined as sequences sharing the same inferred V gene, J gene, and CDR3 amino acid sequence. To compute the percentage overlap between repertoires, the number of shared unique clonotypes was divided by the size of the smaller repertoire. Three approaches were used to assess repertoire richness: RTK rarefaction, the Chao1 estimator, and Recon v2.1 estimates of unobserved clonotypes. For all TCRbeta clonotypes obtained by the gDNA method from a handful of donors, generation probabilities were computed with OLGA. The immuneACCESS repertoire file appears here via TCRdb, limited to in-frame rearrangements. These files lack a portion of the clones; in checked studies, under half of the deficit traces to unresolved V genes, and the cause of the others is not known. V, J and clone size derive from that table, while D and trimming were established from the DNA sequence. The sample yields some 320,000 clones; around nine tenths were counted once. The ten biggest clones cover around 15% of the sample.

This clone was observed a single time. Its antigen is not yet known. Qualities for individual bases were not recorded, and no much larger clone is one base off. The receptor chain draws on TRBV7-9 and TRBJ1-1, and TRBD1 matches 7 of the central bases. This TCR was recovered from a man aged 18 to 29 in good health. Input material: memory CD8+ T cells sorted from blood. What the cell subset or site label conveys for this sample: CD45RO+ cells pooled with CCR7-negative TemRA cells. The CDR3 protein is CASSLNRQGPEAFF. The sequenced DNA: TGTGCCAGCAGCTTAAACCGACAGGGCCCTGAAGCTTTCTTT.